The entry that follows covers one T cell receptor beta chain sequence. This receptor's antigen is unknown. No base-level quality is on record; no much larger clone is a single base apart. Libraries were prepared through the immunoSEQ multiplex PCR assay. A mixture of 60 forward primers for TCR Vbeta segments and 13 reverse primers for TCR Jbeta segments was used in the multiplex PCR. Amplification of the CDR3 region of rearranged TCR beta genes was performed with a multiplex PCR assay on genomic DNA. On the Illumina HiSeq System, the amplified TCR beta libraries were sequenced as 87-base-pair reads. As for the authors' bioinformatics: A later analysis counted approximately 76 million unique TCR beta chains across the 600 to 850 repertoires, and roughly 11 million of these chains were shared by at least two donors. Raw reads were error-corrected and collapsed into unique sequences with a nearest-neighbor algorithm that merged closely related sequences to remove PCR and sequencing errors. V, D and J gene segments were assigned by aligning CDR3 sequences to IMGT reference sequences. For a sequence to be retained, a match of at least six nucleotides to both a V gene segment and a J gene segment was required. Rearrangements were called productive when the CDR3 lacked stop codons and stayed in frame with V and J; all others were non-productive. CDR3 was defined by IMGT convention, running from the second conserved V-encoded cysteine to the conserved J-encoded phenylalanine. The earlier analysis of approximately 590 of the donors excluded any sequence lacking an unambiguous match to a single V gene segment. In an earlier analysis of approximately 550 of the donors, V segments were called functional above 56.7% productive rearrangements and were called segregating when the between-donor standard deviation exceeded 5%. A statistical classification framework was developed to diagnose cytomegalovirus status using the catalog of TCR beta chain sequences. In a later analysis, TCR nucleotide sequences were compared against IMGT/GENE-DB human TR gene sequences so that V and J genes could be assigned. The TCRdist pipeline was used in a later analysis to assign CDR3 sequences and most-parsimonious VDJ recombination scenarios. In a later analysis, every TCR beta chain was defined by the combination of its CDR3 amino acid sequence and its V-gene family, and reads without a unique V-gene family were dropped. A later analysis removed 450 to 600 highly shared, low-generation-probability nucleotide sequences to deal with suspected cross-contamination and a sequencing artifact. For each public chain, a later analysis derived a clonal expansion index from normalized ranks of inferred template counts within each repertoire. In a later analysis, generation probabilities were computed with a VDJ recombination model fitted to out-of-frame rearrangements, and the resulting probabilities were checked against IGoR. In a later analysis, hypergeometric tests were used to score TCR-TCR, TCR-HLA and TCR-CMV co-occurrence, with a repertoire-size bias correction applied to TCR pairs. In a later analysis, false discovery rates were estimated by permuting HLA or CMV assignments 20 times. In a later analysis, co-occurring TCRs were grouped with DBSCAN, and TCRdist sequence similarity was added when clustering was performed within HLA-allele-positive subsets. For co-occurrence clustering, repertoires with fewer than 30,000 or more than 120,000 public chains were excluded, along with a handful of repertoires with anomalous nucleotide sharing. Imported from immuneACCESS, the table was reduced by TCRdb to in-frame sequences with V and J called. These copies leave out some clones; in studies compared against another copy, an unresolved V gene accounts for under half, and the cause of the remainder is not known. V and J calls and clone size are given by that table; D and trimming were obtained from the DNA. The table for this sample lists about 130,000 clones; around 83% of them were counted only once. The top ten hold over 0.95% of the sample.

These data come from a study of cytomegalovirus exposure and HLA in healthy donors (TCRdb year 2017). Concerning the study at large: An earlier analysis of more than 550 of the donors reported roughly 300 Gb of sequence data and 95 million to 140 million unique TCR beta sequences obtained from around 170 million T cells. An early release that covered more than 550 HLA-typed donors contained approximately 300 gigabases of sequencing data and around 85 million unique TCR sequences. Of the approximately 370 genotyped donors, 70% to 90% were placed in the genetic ancestry cluster associated with self-reported Caucasian donors. The study was designed to test whether signatures of past pathogen exposure could be identified by cataloging public T cell receptors. The study profiled the T cell repertoires of some 610 subjects by immunosequencing and related them to cytomegalovirus serostatus. In addition to the first cohort of 666 subjects, a separate validation cohort of 100 to 150 different subjects was used. High-throughput TCR immunosequencing, statistical association of individual TCRs with disease status, and machine learning were combined to predict cytomegalovirus infection status. To study patterns of TCR occurrence, a later analysis re-analyzed previously published TCR beta repertoires from more than 550 donors and added high-resolution HLA genotyping. Rather than using new phenotypic data, the later analysis identified candidate immune exposures from TCR beta sequences and from how often those sequences occurred across donors. To decide whether each TCR beta V gene segment behaved as functional or pseudogenic, an earlier analysis of over 500 of the donors relied on high-throughput TCR beta sequencing. Donor age, sex, ethnicity and CMV serostatus were compiled alongside the repertoire data. In a later genetic analysis, genome-wide SNP genotypes for about three fifths of the roughly 670 donors were used, and that subset was treated as a discovery cohort. Every repertoire in the discovery cohort had been generated on one and the same sequencing platform. HLA typing included class I and class II loci at four-digit resolution. Typing coverage differed by locus: A, B, C, DRB1 and DQB1 were typed in roughly 620-630 donors, DQA1 in 500 to 550, DPA1 in approximately 600, and DPB1 in 472. Roughly 5 DR-DQ haplotypes were treated as single units for association and clustering because of strong linkage in the cohort. Across 398 genotyped donors of the cohort, an average of about 200,000 unique TCR beta nucleotide sequences per donor were sequenced, and roughly a sixth of those sequences were non-productive.

The cohort was made up of 666 healthy bone marrow donors. At the time of sampling, every cohort member was nominally healthy, though immune exposures that went unrecorded were likely present. The donor tested CMV seronegative, placing the donor among the 350 to 400 seronegative members of the cohort. A peripheral blood sample was provided by each donor, and peripheral blood mononuclear cells were used for TCR beta sequencing. The Qiagen DNeasy Blood Extraction Kit was used to extract genomic DNA from the blood cell samples. The germline V gene encodes CDR1 MNHNS and CDR2 SASEGT. V drops 5 bases and J drops 3 bases, leaving 13 bases in between. Its CDR3 holds 14 amino acids, cysteine through phenylalanine. The retained sequence is limited to the CDR3, 42 bases, with the frame set at the first base. General findings and caveats noted by the study authors: In this cohort, only TCR beta chains were sequenced, and detectable features were limited by the absence of alpha or paired-chain data. In a later analysis, some 18,000 TCR beta sequences were associated with specific HLA alleles at a false discovery rate of 0.05. In the study, around 150 TCR beta chains were listed as associated with cytomegalovirus. Because counts were too low, seventeen rarely observed V segments, including chromosome 9 orphons, were left out of the earlier analysis of over 550 of the donors. The sequencing pipeline was judged likely to have produced a cluster of highly shared sequence variants as a technical artifact. CMV serostatus was the only immune exposure information available for the cohort. A later analysis found that TCR association rates varied across HLA loci, with DRB1 alleles showing the most associated TCRs and HLA-C alleles the fewest. In a later genetic analysis, a missense DCLRE1C variant was associated with V-gene and J-gene trimming of TCR beta chains, and the association was replicated in an independent cohort. Presence/absence analyses assumed roughly uniform sequencing depth across donors, an assumption that may not hold. In a later analysis, HLA-associated TCR beta chains were found to be more clonally expanded and to have lower generation probabilities than equally common non-associated chains. Broadly in line with IMGT annotations, most TCR beta V segments showed up in productive rearrangements about 87% or about 30% of the time in an earlier analysis of approximately 640 of the donors. Because HLA typing was missing for some donors at each locus, association tests included only the typed subset. A few of the identified cytomegalovirus-associated TCR beta chains were confirmed in vitro to be specific for cytomegalovirus antigens. Correlated functional status among segregating V segments might reflect linkage disequilibrium, but an unknown experimental factor could not be ruled out. In both the original and validation cohorts, the classifier was reported to diagnose cytomegalovirus status with high specificity and sensitivity. According to a later genetic analysis, donors in an Asian-associated ancestry cluster had fewer N-insertions in productive TCRs than the approximately 650-donor mean. Some IMGT-functional V segments, including TRBV6-2 and TRBV6-3, could not be told apart with the 87-base-pair reads, so those segments were excluded. Most TCR sequences were seen in very few donors, while some public TCRs were found in many individuals. It was suggested by the authors that the approach could potentially be generalized to other disease states and immunological phenotypes. A further reported finding was that TCR beta sequences accurately predicted the HLA-A and HLA-B alleles for most subjects in the first cohort. A later analysis found that most CMV-associated TCR beta chains appeared HLA-restricted, with HLA associations seemingly driven largely by CMV exposure. When HLA alleles, especially DR and DQ, strongly co-occurred, TCR associations were difficult to assign to individual alleles. Several of the top co-occurrence clusters appeared to be linked to parvovirus B19, influenza, CMV and Epstein-Barr virus, according to a later analysis.

Source material: PBMCs. The chain was built from TRBV6-1 and TRBJ1-2, with the D gene not confidently named. The TCR originated in a girl aged 2-10 years in good health and CMV-seronegative. At the DNA level, the sequence is TGTGCCAGCAGTCGGGGTTACTCCGACTATGGCTACACCTTC. It codes for CASSRGYSDYGYTF.